These 2 T cell receptor beta chains were sequenced from one sample in a study of blood T cells in healthy people across ages. Sample-barcoded 5' priming and a J-beta primer mix drove a second PCR of about 6 to 12 cycles. Using its own MiXCR run on the 5' RACE reads, TCRdb lists one record per CDR3 protein. The table shows more than 800,000 distinct CDR3 sequences, with around 43% occurring only once. Sample: blood. These receptors all stem from a woman aged 60 to 75 in good health.

This clonotype was seen a handful of times. J is TRBJ2-6 and V is TRBV5-1; D not certain. The length of the CDR3 is 15 residues. The V gene's germline CDR1 is SGHRS and CDR2 YFSETQ. V shed 2 bases and J shed 2 bases, with 8 bases lying between them. The CDR3 loop is CASSFPVTGANVLTF. CDR3 DNA: TGCGCCAGCAGCTTCCCAGTGACTGGGGCCAACGTCCTGACTTTC.

The V and J genes are TRBV4-1 and TRBJ2-1; the D gene is possibly TRBD2 (6 bases). CDR1 is MGHRA, CDR2 YSYEKL, per germline. The CDR3 is made up of 19 amino acids. The ends were cut back, 0 bases at V and 1 base at J, with 19 bases in the middle. The CDR3 loop is CASSQDGLNSGRSYNEQFF. For the CDR3, the DNA is TGCGCCAGCAGCCAAGATGGTTTAAATAGTGGGAGGTCCTACAATGAGCAGTTCTTC.